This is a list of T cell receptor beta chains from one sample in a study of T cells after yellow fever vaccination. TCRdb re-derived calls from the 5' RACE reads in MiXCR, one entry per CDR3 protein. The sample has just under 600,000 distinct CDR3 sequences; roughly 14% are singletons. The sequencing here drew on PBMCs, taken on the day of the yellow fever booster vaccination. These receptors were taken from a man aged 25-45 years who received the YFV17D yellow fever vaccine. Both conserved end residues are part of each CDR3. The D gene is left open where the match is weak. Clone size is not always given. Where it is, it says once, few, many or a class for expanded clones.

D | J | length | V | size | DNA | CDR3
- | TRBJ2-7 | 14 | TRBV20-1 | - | TGCAGTGCTAGAGATTTCGTGAGCGCCTACGAGCAGTACTTC | CSARDFVSAYEQYF
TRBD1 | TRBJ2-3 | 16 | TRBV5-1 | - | TGCGCCAGCAGCTTGGGACAGGGTGGGACGATTGATACGCAGTATTTT | CASSLGQGGTIDTQYF
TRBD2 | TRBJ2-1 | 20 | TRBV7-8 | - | TGTGCCAGCAGCATTAGAAGCGGACTAGCGGGAGTCGAGTCCTACAATGAGCAGTTCTTC | CASSIRSGLAGVESYNEQFF
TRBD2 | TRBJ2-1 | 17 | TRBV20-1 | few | TGCAGTGCTAGAGATCTCGGTCTAGCGGGAACCTACAATGAGCAGTTCTTC | CSARDLGLAGTYNEQFF
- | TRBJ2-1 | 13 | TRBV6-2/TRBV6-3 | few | TGTGCCAGCAGTTACTCGGCGTCCGTCGAGCAGTTCTTC | CASSYSASVEQFF
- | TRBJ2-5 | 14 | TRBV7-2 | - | TGTGCCAGCAGCCCCCCCCCCTCCAGGGAGACCCAGTACTTC | CASSPPPSRETQYF
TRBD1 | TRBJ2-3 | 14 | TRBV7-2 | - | TGTGCCAGCACCTATGACAGGGGCACAGATACGCAGTATTTT | CASTYDRGTDTQYF
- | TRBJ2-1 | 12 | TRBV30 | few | TGTGCCTGGGCTAACACCTACAATGAGCAGTTCTTC | CAWANTYNEQFF
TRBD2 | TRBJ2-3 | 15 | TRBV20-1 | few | TGCAGTGCTAGATTGGCTAGCGGGATGAAGGGTACGCAGTATTTT | CSARLASGMKGTQYF
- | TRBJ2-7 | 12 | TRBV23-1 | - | TGCGCCAGCACCCAAGAAAGGGTAGTCCAGTACTTC | CASTQERVVQYF
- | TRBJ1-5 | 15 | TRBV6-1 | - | TGTGCCAGCAGAACTAAAGGGGGGGCCCATCAGCCCCAGCATTTT | CASRTKGGAHQPQHF
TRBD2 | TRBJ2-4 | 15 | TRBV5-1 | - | TGCGCCAGCAGCTCCAAAGCGGGAGGGGGCAACATTCAGTACTTC | CASSSKAGGGNIQYF
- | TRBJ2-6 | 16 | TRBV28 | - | TGTGCCAGCAGCAGTATTACAGGGCCCGGGGCCAACGTCCTGACTTTC | CASSSITGPGANVLTF
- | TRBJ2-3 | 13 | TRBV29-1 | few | TGCAGCGTTGAACGACCAGGCTTAGATACGCAGTATTTT | CSVERPGLDTQYF
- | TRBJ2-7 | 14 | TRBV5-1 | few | TGCGCCAGCAGCTTGGGTTTGGGTTTCTACGAGCAGTACTTC | CASSLGLGFYEQYF
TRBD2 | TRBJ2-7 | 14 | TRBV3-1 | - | TGTGCCAGCGGCCAGGAGGCGGGGGCCTACGAGCAGTACTTC | CASGQEAGAYEQYF
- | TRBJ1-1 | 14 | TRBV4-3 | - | TGCGCCAGCAGCCAAGTAGCAGGGGTGACTGAAGCTTTCTTT | CASSQVAGVTEAFF
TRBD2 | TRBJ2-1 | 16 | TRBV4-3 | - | TGCGCCAGCAGCCATCTCAGAGGACTAGCCTACAATGAGCAGTTCTTC | CASSHLRGLAYNEQFF
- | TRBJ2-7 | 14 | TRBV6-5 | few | TGTGCCAGCAGTTACTCGGCAGGGCGTGACGAGCAGTACTTC | CASSYSAGRDEQYF
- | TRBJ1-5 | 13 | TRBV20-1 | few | TGCAGTGCTAGAGGGGGACCGGGACAGCCCCAGCATTTT | CSARGGPGQPQHF
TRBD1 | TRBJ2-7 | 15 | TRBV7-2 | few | TGTGCCAGCAGCTTCACAGGGGGGTTGTCCTACGAGCAGTACTTC | CASSFTGGLSYEQYF
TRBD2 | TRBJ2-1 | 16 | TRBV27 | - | TGTGCCAGCAGTTTATGGGCTAGCGGGAGGTACAATGAGCAGTTCTTC | CASSLWASGRYNEQFF
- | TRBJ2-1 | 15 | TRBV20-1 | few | TGCAGTGCTAGAGCCGGGACCGATTCCTACAATGAGCAGTTCTTC | CSARAGTDSYNEQFF